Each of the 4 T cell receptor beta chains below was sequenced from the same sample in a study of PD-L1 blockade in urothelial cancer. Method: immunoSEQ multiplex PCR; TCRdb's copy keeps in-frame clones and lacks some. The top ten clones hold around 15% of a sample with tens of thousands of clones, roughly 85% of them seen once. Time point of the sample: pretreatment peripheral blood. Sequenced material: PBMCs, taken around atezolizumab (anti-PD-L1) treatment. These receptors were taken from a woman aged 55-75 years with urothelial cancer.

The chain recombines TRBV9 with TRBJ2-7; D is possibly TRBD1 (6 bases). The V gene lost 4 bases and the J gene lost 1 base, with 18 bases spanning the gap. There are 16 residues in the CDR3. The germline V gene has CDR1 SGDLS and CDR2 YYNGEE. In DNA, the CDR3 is TGTGCCAGCAGCCCCGGCAGGGGCCCCCGTTCCTACGAGCAGTACTTC. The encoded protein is CASSPGRGPRSYEQYF.

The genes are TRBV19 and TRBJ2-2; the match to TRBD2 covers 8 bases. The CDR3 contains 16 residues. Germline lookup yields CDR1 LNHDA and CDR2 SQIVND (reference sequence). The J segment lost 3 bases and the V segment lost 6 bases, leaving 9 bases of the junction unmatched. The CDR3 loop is CASRTAAGGHTGELFF. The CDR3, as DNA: TGTGCCAGTAGGACGGCCGCGGGGGGCCACACCGGGGAGCTGTTTTTT.

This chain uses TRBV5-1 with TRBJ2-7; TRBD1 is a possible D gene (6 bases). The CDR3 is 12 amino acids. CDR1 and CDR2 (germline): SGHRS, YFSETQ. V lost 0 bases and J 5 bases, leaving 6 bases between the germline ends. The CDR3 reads CASSLEGDEQYF. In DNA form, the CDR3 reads TGCGCCAGCAGCTTGGAGGGGGACGAGCAGTACTTC.

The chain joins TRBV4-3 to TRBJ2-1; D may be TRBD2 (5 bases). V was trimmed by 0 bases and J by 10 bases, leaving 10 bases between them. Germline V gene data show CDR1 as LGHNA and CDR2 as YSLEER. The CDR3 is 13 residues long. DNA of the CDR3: TGCGCCAGCAGCCAAGACAGACTACCCGAGCAGTTCTTC. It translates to CASSQDRLPEQFF.